This T cell receptor beta chain was identified during a study of cytomegalovirus exposure and HLA in healthy donors. Study results and caveats: Specificity for CMV antigens was confirmed in vitro for a few of the CMV-associated chains. Usually a TCR sequence was rare, but some public TCRs were found in many donors. The tendency of first-cohort TCR clusters to co-occur in the approximately 110 validation repertoires was identified by a subsequent analysis.

J lost 5 bases, V lost 3 bases, and 5 bases had no gene match. The CDR3 is made up of 17 amino acids. Germline V gene lookup returns CDR1 SGHNT and CDR2 YENEEA. Measured with immunoSEQ multiplex PCR; TCRdb has only the in-frame clones, and not every one. The sample has roughly 330,000 clones, roughly nine tenths seen once. As concerns this clone: Its matching antigen is unknown.

The donors were members of the roughly 120-subject validation cohort (separate from the approximately 670-subject first cohort). The rearrangement links TRBV11-3 to TRBJ2-1, with TRBD2 identical over 15 bases. The sequencing sample was made of PBMCs. This clonotype was sampled from a woman under 40 in good health and CMV-seropositive. The CDR3, as DNA: TGTGCCAGCAGCTTGGGGACTAGCGGGAGGAGGAACAATGAGCAGTTCTTC. It specifies CASSLGTSGRRNNEQFF.